This T cell receptor (beta chain) was recovered during a study of blood T cell repertoires in COVID-19. Turning to the study itself: COVID-19 samples collected from the United States, Italy and Spain covered acute and convalescent phases. Nucleic acid was either cDNA or gDNA, and it came from T cells, B-cell-depleted T cells, or PBMCs.

Per the original data handling: Amplification from reference gene primers served as the basis for estimated nucleated cell counts. This table comes from immunoSEQ multiplex PCR, and its TCRdb copy is limited to in-frame clones, with some not included. V and J calls and clone size are given by that table; D and trimming were obtained from the DNA. The sample lists about 140,000 clones, 79% occurring once. Sequenced: peripheral blood. The TCR originated in a man in his sixties with acute or convalescent COVID-19.

The CDR3 loop is CASSAGTGRNFYEQYF. DNA for the CDR3: TGTGCCAGCAGTGCGGGGACAGGGAGGAATTTCTACGAGCAGTACTTC. This chain uses TRBV27 with TRBJ2-7; 9 positions match TRBD1. The CDR3 runs to 16 residues. Germline V gene lookup returns CDR1 MNHEY and CDR2 SMNVEV (reference sequence). Trimming removed 5 bases from V and 3 bases from J; junction bases left unmatched: 11.